These T cell receptor beta chains were read from a single sample in a study of tumor-infiltrating lymphocytes in primary liver carcinoma. TCRdb passed the multiplex PCR reads through MiXCR, listing each CDR3 protein once. The sample has more than 30,000 distinct CDR3 sequences; roughly four fifths are singletons. Sample: liver tumor tissue from sampling region 5. These receptors all come from a man between 40 and 49 years old with primary liver carcinoma and hepatitis B virus infection. The CDR3 runs from the conserved cysteine through the conserved F or W. The D gene is left open where the match is weak.

d_call j_call v_call cdr3_aa
TRBD1 TRBJ2-6 TRBV30 CAWSGTGSDSGANVLTF
NA TRBJ2-7 TRBV5-1 CASSSGRGAREQYF
TRBD1 TRBJ1-2 TRBV12-3/TRBV12-4 CASSLGTGPFGYTF
NA TRBJ2-1 TRBV4-1 CASTQRSVTYNEQFF
NA TRBJ2-4 TRBV6-2/TRBV6-3 CASSYGGALGGIQYF
TRBD1 TRBJ1-1 TRBV19 CASSTGQSNTEAFF
NA TRBJ2-6 TRBV11-2 CASSFFLWYTGASVLIF
TRBD2 TRBJ2-1 TRBV11-2 CASSLLRPGGAGSEQFF
NA TRBJ2-1 TRBV28 CASSPWTDLYNEQFF
NA TRBJ1-5 TRBV10-3 CAISEYEGDQPQHF
NA TRBJ2-7 TRBV5-6 CASSLASIYEQYF
NA TRBJ2-3 TRBV4-2 CASSQEGGGYTHTQYF
NA TRBJ2-3 TRBV11-3 CTSSLESGRTDIQYF
TRBD1 TRBJ2-2 TRBV5-6 CASSPWTGVTGELFF
TRBD2 TRBJ2-1 TRBV6-6 CASSYSTSGSSHNEQFF
NA TRBJ2-7 TRBV10-3 CAISEAPTGEYEQYF
NA TRBJ1-1 TRBV29-1 CSVSLRILNTEAFF
NA TRBJ2-5 TRBV29-1 CSVEDRAGGETQYF
NA TRBJ1-1 TRBV11-1 CASSRQVSTETFF
TRBD2 TRBJ2-7 TRBV5-4 CASSLFGTNLDEQYF
TRBD2 TRBJ2-1 TRBV10-1 CAGAFGSGSHEQFF
NA TRBJ1-1 TRBV5-6 CVSSLQGLNTEALF
NA TRBJ1-2 TRBV7-3 CASSPFPSSGYTF
NA TRBJ1-5 TRBV4-1 CASNQQMTLYSNQPQHF
TRBD1 TRBJ1-2 TRBV30 CAWYYGTGDNYGYTF
NA TRBJ1-1 TRBV6-2/TRBV6-3 CVSSYPELIIEAFF
NA TRBJ1-1 TRBV4-2 CASNQGGDMDTEAFF
TRBD1 TRBJ2-1 TRBV5-5 CPSSLGQDSYNEQLF
TRBD2 TRBJ2-7 TRBV5-4 CANSGGLAGSYEQYF
NA TRBJ2-2 TRBV11-2 CASSLALGWASTVELFF
TRBD1 TRBJ2-7 TRBV12-3/TRBV12-4 CASNFGQGANYGQYF
TRBD1 TRBJ2-7 TRBV11-3 CATRQGVTSYEQYF
TRBD1 TRBJ2-7 TRBV28 CASSLTDPGTGQDVQYF
NA TRBJ2-2 TRBV5-1 CQHPPGGELFF
TRBD2 TRBJ2-7 TRBV4-1 CASRPNSPGTSLPYEQYF
NA TRBJ2-7 TRBV9 CVSSLGQCPYEQYF
TRBD1 TRBJ1-5 TRBV12-3/TRBV12-4 CASTATGGGQPQHF
TRBD2 TRBJ2-1 TRBV2 CASSDTGTSGRTILFNEQFF
TRBD1 TRBJ2-2 TRBV5-5 CARRLRQGNTGELFF
NA TRBJ2-7 TRBV29-1 CSAMIPGTGTPYEQYF
NA TRBJ2-7 TRBV4-1 CASSQGGRSARGYEQYF
NA TRBJ2-5 TRBV9 CASSVLGGGGETQYF
NA TRBJ2-7 TRBV11-2 CASSLVETGIEQYF
TRBD2 TRBJ2-7 TRBV6-1 CASNQAGVGYEQHF
TRBD1 TRBJ2-5 TRBV29-1 CTVPGQGQETQYF
NA TRBJ1-2 TRBV10-1 CVSSEMVGHSSYGYTF
TRBD2 TRBJ2-7 TRBV11-2 CAGSPSWLAEYEQYF
NA TRBJ2-7 TRBV19 CASSINRAYEQYF
NA TRBJ2-1 TRBV7-3 CASSLMGAGDEQFF
NA TRBJ2-1 TRBV11-2 CASSLVGRSSRTLYNEQFF
TRBD1 TRBJ2-7 TRBV6-2/TRBV6-3 CASTWDSPYEQYF
TRBD1 TRBJ1-1 TRBV4-2 CVSNQEYGQDFWTEAFF
NA TRBJ2-5 TRBV6-2/TRBV6-3 CASSPSSEQGTQYF
TRBD1 TRBJ2-2 TRBV11-1 CASGFTGVTGVLFF
NA TRBJ2-1 TRBV20-1 CIVDRFTNEQFF